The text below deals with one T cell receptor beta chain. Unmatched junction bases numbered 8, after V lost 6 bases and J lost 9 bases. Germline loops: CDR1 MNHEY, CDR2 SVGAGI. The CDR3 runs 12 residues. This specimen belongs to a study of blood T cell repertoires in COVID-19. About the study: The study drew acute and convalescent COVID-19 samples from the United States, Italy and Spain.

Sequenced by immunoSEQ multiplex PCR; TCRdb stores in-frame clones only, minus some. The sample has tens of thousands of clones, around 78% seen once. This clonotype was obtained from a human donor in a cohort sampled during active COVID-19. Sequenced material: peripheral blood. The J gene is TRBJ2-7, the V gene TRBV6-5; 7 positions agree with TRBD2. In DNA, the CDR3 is TGTGCCAGCAGCGCAGGTGGGGGGGGGCAGTACTTC. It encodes CASSAGGGGQYF.